This is a list of T cell receptor beta chains from one sample in a study of graft-versus-host responses after intestinal transplantation. The table came from immunoSEQ multiplex PCR; TCRdb's copy has only in-frame clones and leaves some out. The sample consists of 95,000 to 130,000 clones, less than 95% of them appearing once. These receptors are not linked to any known antigen. Sequencing used unstimulated CD4+ T cells sorted from spleen or lymph node cells, obtained before intestinal transplant. The receptors were sampled from a human donor who received an intestinal transplant. Each CDR3 is given with its conserved first and last residue. Fields, in order: CDR3 protein, CDR3 DNA, J gene, clone size, D gene, V gene. The D gene is left open where the match is weak. Not all rows give a size; the values are once, few, many and, for expanded clones, a class.

cdr3_aa: CASSSDISGNTIYF; cdr3_nt: TGTGCCAGCAGCTCGGACATCTCTGGAAACACCATATATTTT; j_call: TRBJ1-3; clone_size: -; d_call: -; v_call: TRBV6-1
cdr3_aa: CASNRVGNTIYF; cdr3_nt: TGTGCCAGCAACAGGGTTGGAAACACCATATATTTT; j_call: TRBJ1-3; clone_size: few; d_call: -; v_call: TRBV2
cdr3_aa: CASSLASGTPNEKLFF; cdr3_nt: TGCGCCAGCAGCTTAGCAAGCGGGACTCCCAATGAAAAACTGTTTTTT; j_call: TRBJ1-4; clone_size: -; d_call: -; v_call: TRBV5-1
cdr3_aa: CASSYSKQDNQPQHF; cdr3_nt: TGTGCCAGCAGTTACTCGAAACAGGACAATCAGCCCCAGCATTTT; j_call: TRBJ1-5; clone_size: -; d_call: -; v_call: TRBV6-5
cdr3_aa: CASSGGGGAGWTEAFF; cdr3_nt: TGTGCCAGCAGCGGAGGGGGGGGCGCAGGGTGGACTGAAGCTTTCTTT; j_call: TRBJ1-1; clone_size: -; d_call: -; v_call: TRBV9
cdr3_aa: CASTPRGDRGHEQYF; cdr3_nt: TGTGCCAGCACCCCACGGGGGGACAGGGGCCACGAGCAGTACTTC; j_call: TRBJ2-7; clone_size: once; d_call: TRBD1; v_call: TRBV27
cdr3_aa: CASSLVTGGFAGELFF; cdr3_nt: TGCGCCAGCAGCTTGGTCACAGGGGGCTTCGCCGGGGAGCTGTTTTTT; j_call: TRBJ2-2; clone_size: -; d_call: TRBD1; v_call: TRBV5-1
cdr3_aa: CASSLARPGGQTGELFF; cdr3_nt: TGTGCCAGCAGCTTAGCTAGGCCGGGGGGCCAAACCGGGGAGCTGTTTTTT; j_call: TRBJ2-2; clone_size: -; d_call: -; v_call: TRBV7-9
cdr3_aa: CAWRTAMNTEAFF; cdr3_nt: TGTGCCTGGAGGACAGCGATGAACACTGAAGCTTTCTTT; j_call: TRBJ1-1; clone_size: -; d_call: -; v_call: TRBV30
cdr3_aa: CASSTPQRGGGNTIYF; cdr3_nt: TGTGCCAGCAGTACCCCACAGAGAGGGGGTGGAAACACCATATATTTT; j_call: TRBJ1-3; clone_size: once; d_call: -; v_call: TRBV28
cdr3_aa: CASSPRTDLNTEAFF; cdr3_nt: TGTGCCAGCAGCCCCCGGACAGACCTGAACACTGAAGCTTTCTTT; j_call: TRBJ1-1; clone_size: -; d_call: -; v_call: TRBV9
cdr3_aa: CASSANSDREAFF; cdr3_nt: TGTGCCAGCAGTGCGAATTCGGACAGGGAAGCTTTCTTT; j_call: TRBJ1-1; clone_size: -; d_call: TRBD1; v_call: TRBV6-5
cdr3_aa: CASSRGEFGRDTQYF; cdr3_nt: TGTGCCAGCAGTCGGGGGGAGTTCGGGCGGGATACGCAGTATTTT; j_call: TRBJ2-3; clone_size: -; d_call: TRBD2; v_call: TRBV6-5
cdr3_aa: CASSQSLAGGPGNEQFF; cdr3_nt: TGCGCCAGCAGCCAGAGTCTAGCGGGGGGGCCGGGCAATGAGCAGTTCTTC; j_call: TRBJ2-1; clone_size: -; d_call: TRBD2; v_call: TRBV4-3
cdr3_aa: CASSYVAGVNEQYF; cdr3_nt: TGTGCCAGCAGTTACGTAGCGGGAGTAAACGAGCAGTACTTC; j_call: TRBJ2-7; clone_size: -; d_call: TRBD2; v_call: TRBV6-5
cdr3_aa: CASSPTFTEAFF; cdr3_nt: TGTGCCAGCTCACCTACATTCACTGAAGCTTTCTTT; j_call: TRBJ1-1; clone_size: -; d_call: -; v_call: TRBV18
cdr3_aa: CASMGLASVGELFF; cdr3_nt: TGTGCCAGCATGGGACTAGCGTCTGTGGGGGAGCTGTTTTTT; j_call: TRBJ2-2; clone_size: -; d_call: TRBD2; v_call: TRBV2
cdr3_aa: CASSPQTGVNEKLFF; cdr3_nt: TGTGCCAGCAGTCCCCAGACAGGGGTCAATGAAAAACTGTTTTTT; j_call: TRBJ1-4; clone_size: few; d_call: TRBD1; v_call: TRBV6-5
cdr3_aa: CASSLSPLRQVEAFF; cdr3_nt: TGTGCCAGCAGTTTATCCCCCTTGAGACAGGTCGAAGCTTTCTTT; j_call: TRBJ1-1; clone_size: -; d_call: -; v_call: TRBV28
cdr3_aa: CASSPGTGRNTIYF; cdr3_nt: TGCGCCAGCAGCCCCGGGACAGGGCGAAACACCATATATTTT; j_call: TRBJ1-3; clone_size: -; d_call: TRBD1; v_call: TRBV10-1
cdr3_aa: CASSPGEGGQRGIYF; cdr3_nt: TGTGCCAGCTCACCGGGGGAAGGGGGCCAACGCGGCATATATTTT; j_call: TRBJ1-3; clone_size: -; d_call: TRBD1; v_call: TRBV18
cdr3_aa: CASRSSGTSTDTQYF; cdr3_nt: TGTGCCAGCAGATCTAGCGGGACTAGCACAGATACGCAGTATTTT; j_call: TRBJ2-3; clone_size: once; d_call: TRBD2; v_call: TRBV7-9
cdr3_aa: CASSTLAGSNEQFF; cdr3_nt: TGCGCCAGCAGCACTCTCGCGGGAAGCAATGAGCAGTTCTTC; j_call: TRBJ2-1; clone_size: -; d_call: -; v_call: TRBV5-1
cdr3_aa: CASSPQPNTGELFF; cdr3_nt: TGTGCCAGCAGTCCACAGCCGAACACCGGGGAGCTGTTTTTT; j_call: TRBJ2-2; clone_size: -; d_call: -; v_call: TRBV6-1
cdr3_aa: CASSLQQSSYNEQFF; cdr3_nt: TGTGCCAGCAGCTTACAACAGAGCTCCTACAATGAGCAGTTCTTC; j_call: TRBJ2-1; clone_size: few; d_call: -; v_call: TRBV7-2
cdr3_aa: CASSPPADTQYF; cdr3_nt: TGTGCCAGCAGCCCCCCCGCAGATACGCAGTATTTT; j_call: TRBJ2-3; clone_size: -; d_call: -; v_call: TRBV9
cdr3_aa: CASSQRLAGGNTGELFF; cdr3_nt: TGCGCCAGCAGCCAGAGACTAGCGGGGGGAAACACCGGGGAGCTGTTTTTT; j_call: TRBJ2-2; clone_size: -; d_call: TRBD2; v_call: TRBV4-1
cdr3_aa: CSARGQGTSSYGYTF; cdr3_nt: TGCAGCGCCAGAGGACAGGGTACTAGTTCCTATGGCTACACCTTC; j_call: TRBJ1-2; clone_size: -; d_call: TRBD1; v_call: TRBV29-1
cdr3_aa: CASSRDRSYGYTF; cdr3_nt: TGTGCCAGCAGCCGCGACAGGAGCTATGGCTACACCTTC; j_call: TRBJ1-2; clone_size: -; d_call: -; v_call: TRBV6-6
cdr3_aa: CASSITYGTGAPYEQYF; cdr3_nt: TGTGCCAGTAGTATTACATATGGGACAGGGGCCCCCTACGAGCAGTACTTC; j_call: TRBJ2-7; clone_size: -; d_call: TRBD1; v_call: TRBV19
cdr3_aa: CASRNRGRDNTEAFF; cdr3_nt: TGTGCCAGCAGGAATAGGGGGCGAGATAACACTGAAGCTTTCTTT; j_call: TRBJ1-1; clone_size: -; d_call: TRBD1; v_call: TRBV7-2
cdr3_aa: CASTLGGAGELFF; cdr3_nt: TGTGCCAGCACCCTAGGGGGGGCCGGGGAGCTGTTTTTT; j_call: TRBJ2-2; clone_size: few; d_call: -; v_call: TRBV6-5
cdr3_aa: CATSRDLAGGWETQYF; cdr3_nt: TGTGCCACCAGCAGAGATTTGGCAGGGGGCTGGGAGACCCAGTACTTC; j_call: TRBJ2-5; clone_size: once; d_call: TRBD1; v_call: TRBV15
cdr3_aa: CASSAIGQGNYGYTF; cdr3_nt: TGTGCCAGCAGCGCTATAGGACAGGGGAACTATGGCTACACCTTC; j_call: TRBJ1-2; clone_size: once; d_call: TRBD1; v_call: TRBV6-1
cdr3_aa: CASSYGGAEDTQYF; cdr3_nt: TGTGCCAGCAGTTACGGGGGGGCGGAGGATACGCAGTATTTT; j_call: TRBJ2-3; clone_size: -; d_call: -; v_call: TRBV6-5
cdr3_aa: CATSRVAGGVSEAFF; cdr3_nt: TGTGCCACCAGCAGAGTGGCTGGGGGGGTTTCTGAAGCTTTCTTT; j_call: TRBJ1-1; clone_size: -; d_call: -; v_call: TRBV15
cdr3_aa: CASSPKDIPNTEAFF; cdr3_nt: TGTGCCAGTAGTCCGAAGGACATACCGAACACTGAAGCTTTCTTT; j_call: TRBJ1-1; clone_size: -; d_call: -; v_call: TRBV19
cdr3_aa: CASSQINRDTLSYEQYF; cdr3_nt: TGCGCCAGCAGCCAGATCAACCGGGACACCCTCTCCTACGAGCAGTACTTC; j_call: TRBJ2-7; clone_size: few; d_call: -; v_call: TRBV4-1
cdr3_aa: CACSGKRGNQPQHF; cdr3_nt: TGTGCCTGTTCCGGGAAGCGGGGGAATCAGCCCCAGCATTTT; j_call: TRBJ1-5; clone_size: -; d_call: -; v_call: TRBV30
cdr3_aa: CASSQVAGGVQTQYF; cdr3_nt: TGCGCCAGCAGCCAAGTAGCGGGAGGCGTACAGACCCAGTACTTC; j_call: TRBJ2-5; clone_size: -; d_call: TRBD2; v_call: TRBV4-1
cdr3_aa: CASSYTIDRNYGYTF; cdr3_nt: TGTGCCAGCAGTTACACGATCGACAGGAACTATGGCTACACCTTC; j_call: TRBJ1-2; clone_size: -; d_call: -; v_call: TRBV6-5
cdr3_aa: CASSSNQGNQPQHF; cdr3_nt: TGTGCCAGCTCATCGAATCAGGGAAATCAGCCCCAGCATTTT; j_call: TRBJ1-5; clone_size: -; d_call: -; v_call: TRBV18
cdr3_aa: CASSLGPQGGQPQHF; cdr3_nt: TGTGCCAGCAGCTTGGGGCCCCAGGGCGGACAGCCCCAGCATTTT; j_call: TRBJ1-5; clone_size: once; d_call: -; v_call: TRBV5-4
cdr3_aa: CASTAGAKWPQHF; cdr3_nt: TGCGCCAGCACAGCAGGGGCCAAATGGCCCCAGCATTTT; j_call: TRBJ1-5; clone_size: -; d_call: -; v_call: TRBV10-2
cdr3_aa: CSAGGAGETFF; cdr3_nt: TGCAGTGCTGGAGGGGCAGGGGAAACTTTCTTT; j_call: TRBJ1-1; clone_size: -; d_call: -; v_call: TRBV20-1
cdr3_aa: CASSQPGLAFINEQFF; cdr3_nt: TGTGCCAGCAGCCAGCCGGGACTAGCGTTTATTAATGAGCAGTTCTTC; j_call: TRBJ2-1; clone_size: -; d_call: TRBD2; v_call: TRBV5-4
cdr3_aa: CASSEAGGPENEQFF; cdr3_nt: TGTGCCAGCAGTGAAGCGGGGGGGCCGGAAAATGAGCAGTTCTTC; j_call: TRBJ2-1; clone_size: -; d_call: -; v_call: TRBV2